Following are 31 T cell receptor beta chains from one sample sequenced in a study of blood T cell repertoires in COVID-19. Method: immunoSEQ multiplex PCR; TCRdb's copy keeps in-frame clones and lacks some. The sample consists of 150,000 or so clones, roughly 83% of them appearing once. The sample comprised PBMCs or T cells enriched from blood (not recorded which). These receptors came from a man aged 65 to 79 who had been exposed to COVID-19.

This clone was picked up a small number of times. CDR3 coding DNA: TGTGCCAGCAGGAATAGGGGGGAGGGCACTGAAGCTTTCTTT. It codes for CASRNRGEGTEAFF. The V call is TRBV11-2, the J call TRBJ1-1, with a tentative D call TRBD1 (6 bases). Germline assignment: CDR1 SGHAT and CDR2 FQNNGV. The ends were cut back, 6 bases at V and 4 bases at J, with 15 bases in the middle. The CDR3 loop spans 14 amino acids.

This clone has more than one count but fewer than ten. This chain joins TRBV5-5 and TRBJ1-1; no clear D gene. Germline CDR1 SGHKS, CDR2 YYEKEE (reference sequence). The ends were cut back, 0 bases at V and 1 base at J, with 7 bases in the middle. CDR3 length: 14 amino acids. The CDR3 here is CASSLVGANTEAFF. The CDR3, as DNA: TGTGCCAGCAGCTTGGTGGGAGCGAACACTGAAGCTTTCTTT.

The chain carries TRBV5-1 and TRBJ2-5, with 8 bases matching TRBD1. CDR1 and CDR2 from the germline V gene are SGHRS and YFSETQ. J lost 5 bases, V lost 0 bases, and 6 bases had no gene match. The CDR3 consists of 15 residues. CDR3 loop: CASSLVAGGSETQYF. CDR3 sequence (DNA): TGCGCCAGCAGCTTGGTGGCAGGGGGCTCGGAGACCCAGTACTTC.

The chain carries TRBV4-1 and TRBJ1-5, with 11 positions matching TRBD1. Germline assignment: CDR1 MGHRA and CDR2 YSYEKL. J was trimmed by 6 bases and V by 3 bases; bases with no gene match: 10. There are 17 residues in the CDR3. The DNA for the CDR3 is TGCGCCAGCAGCCAGGATACCGGGACAGGGGGTTCTCAGCCCCAGCATTTT. This translates into CASSQDTGTGGSQPQHF.

The rearrangement links TRBV7-2 to TRBJ1-4; 11 bases align to TRBD1. The CDR3 totals 14 residues. Germline V gives CDR1 SGHTA, CDR2 FQGNSA. V gave up 5 bases and J gave up 7 bases; unmatched junction bases: 3. In DNA, the CDR3 is TGTGCCAGCAGCCGGGACAGGGGGGGTGAAAAACTGTTTTTT. Translating gives CASSRDRGGEKLFF. Based on the CDR3 plus reference TRBV7-2 and TRBJ1-4, the full variable domain is GAGVSQSPSNKVTEKGKDVELRCDPISGHTALYWYRQSLGQGLEFLIYFQGNSAPDKSGLPSDRFSAERTGGSVSTLTIQRTQQEDSAVYLCASSRDRGGEKLFFGSGTQLSVL.

This chain joins TRBV7-2 and TRBJ2-3, with D perhaps TRBD2 (7 bases). CDR3 length: 17 amino acids. V lost 5 bases, J lost 5 bases, and 23 bases lay in between. Germline V gene lookup returns CDR1 SGHTA and CDR2 FQGNSA. This chain's CDR3 is CASSLSYRGEGGDTQYF. CDR3 nucleotide sequence: TGTGCCAGCAGCCTGAGTTATAGGGGGGAGGGCGGAGATACGCAGTATTTT.

The genes are TRBV4-3 and TRBJ1-1; 7 positions agree with TRBD1. From germline, CDR1 is LGHNA and CDR2 YSLEER. CDR3 length equals 14 residues. The trim removed 0 bases at V and 4 bases at J, leaving 2 bases unmatched. The CDR3 protein is CASSQDSGGTEAFF. DNA for the CDR3: TGCGCCAGCAGCCAAGATTCAGGGGGCACTGAAGCTTTCTTT.

The chain is built from TRBV6-1 and TRBJ2-2; 7 bases align to TRBD1. Looked up from germline, CDR1 is MNHNS and CDR2 is SASEGT. The CDR3 is 16 residues long. Losses at the gene ends were 3 bases for V and 6 bases for J; bases not matched to a gene: 10. Here the CDR3 DNA reads TGTGCCAGCAGTGACTTTTCAGGGGGAAGGGCCGGGGAGCTGTTTTTT. Its translation is CASSDFSGGRAGELFF.

The rearrangement joins TRBV19 to TRBJ2-5, with 9 positions matching TRBD1. After removal of 5 bases from V and 6 bases from J, the junction contained 10 bases not matched to a gene. Germline V gives CDR1 LNHDA, CDR2 SQIVND (reference sequence). CDR3 length: 15 amino acids. CDR3 amino acids: CASSSPGQGIKTQYF. CDR3 sequence (DNA): TGTGCCAGTAGTTCCCCGGGACAGGGTATAAAGACCCAGTACTTC.

V gene TRBV2 combines with J gene TRBJ2-7, with 8 bases matching TRBD1. The CDR3 is made up of 16 amino acids. Looked up from germline, CDR1 is SNHLY and CDR2 is FYNNEI. Unmatched junction bases numbered 15, after V lost 5 bases and J lost 6 bases. The CDR3 here is CASSNGQGQGSREQYF. The CDR3 region has the DNA TGTGCCAGCAGTAACGGACAGGGCCAGGGGTCTCGCGAGCAGTACTTC.

The V call is TRBV7-2, the J call TRBJ1-5, with 8 nucleotides matching TRBD1. The CDR3 runs to 15 residues. J gave up 5 bases and V 5 bases, and 8 bases lay outside the gene matches. Germline CDR1 reads SGHTA; CDR2 reads FQGNSA. The DNA of the CDR3 is TGTGCCAGCAGCCGTAAGACGACAGGGGATCAGCCCCAGCATTTT. Its translation is CASSRKTTGDQPQHF.

V and J are TRBV2 and TRBJ2-7; 7 bases map to TRBD1. Germline loops: CDR1 SNHLY, CDR2 FYNNEI. V was clipped by 5 bases and J by 3 bases; unmatched bases: 7. The CDR3 is 14 amino acids. The CDR3 DNA reads TGTGCCAGCAGTTATGGGACAGCGAACTACGAGCAGTACTTC. Translated, it gives CASSYGTANYEQYF.

This rearrangement joins TRBV19 to TRBJ2-1, with TRBD1 matching over 7 bases. This CDR3 has 16 residues. Germline CDR1 and CDR2: LNHDA and SQIVND (reference sequence). Unmatched junction bases numbered 7, after V lost 5 bases and J lost 0 bases. The CDR3 protein is CASSSYDRASYNEQFF. The CDR3 nucleotides are TGTGCCAGTAGTTCCTATGACAGGGCCTCCTACAATGAGCAGTTCTTC.

This clone was observed a single time. The chain links TRBV5-1 to TRBJ2-1; perhaps TRBD1 as D (5 bases). The CDR3 contains 17 residues. The ends were cut back, 0 bases at V and 0 bases at J, with 13 bases in the middle. The germline V gene has CDR1 SGHRS and CDR2 YFSETQ. CDR3 bases: TGCGCCAGCAGCTTGGGGGGCAGTTCGAGCTCCTACAATGAGCAGTTCTTC. This gives the protein CASSLGGSSSSYNEQFF.

The chain employs TRBV29-1 and TRBJ1-2, with unresolved D. Trimming took 1 base from V and 1 from J, leaving 4 bases between them. CDR1 is SQVTM, CDR2 ANQGSEA, per germline. This CDR3 is 12 amino acids long. The CDR3 here is CSVEAFNYGYTF. The CDR3 nucleotides are TGCAGCGTTGAAGCGTTTAACTATGGCTACACCTTC.

CDR3 loop: CASSKAVNQPQHF. The CDR3 bases are TGTGCCAGTAGTAAGGCGGTCAATCAGCCCCAGCATTTT. This chain connects TRBV19 to TRBJ1-5; D unresolved. From germline, CDR1 is LNHDA and CDR2 SQIVND (reference sequence). The CDR3 length is 13 residues. V lost 4 bases and J lost 3, with 7 bases in between.

This chain uses TRBV5-4 with TRBJ1-1, with TRBD1 as a possible D gene (5 bases). The CDR3 length is 14 residues. V lost 5 bases and J 0 bases, leaving 11 bases between the germline ends. Germline V gene lookup returns CDR1 SGHNT and CDR2 YYREEE (reference sequence). CDR3 coding DNA: TGTGCCAGCAGTCCGACAGAGCTGAACACTGAAGCTTTCTTT. Its translation: CASSPTELNTEAFF.

The gene calls are TRBV7-8 and TRBJ2-1; 8 bases align to TRBD2. J lost 4 bases, V lost 3 bases, and 8 bases had no gene match. The CDR3 sequence is 16 residues long. The germline CDR1 and CDR2 sequences are SGHVS and FQNEAQ. The DNA of the CDR3 is TGTGCCAGCAGCTTTGAGGTGACTAGCGCGTACAATGAGCAGTTCTTC. This sequence encodes CASSFEVTSAYNEQFF.

The rearrangement links TRBV28 to TRBJ1-1; D might be TRBD1 (6 bases). The CDR3 is made up of 15 amino acids. Per the germline V gene, CDR1 is MDHEN and CDR2 is SYDVKM. Between the trimmed V and J ends, which lost 8 bases and 3 bases, there was a span of 19 bases. The CDR3 bases are TGTGCCAGCGGGGGGGCCAGCATAACGGACACTGAAGCTTTCTTT. Translated, it gives CASGGASITDTEAFF. The full variable domain, with the rest looked up from reference TRBV28 and TRBJ1-1, is DVKVTQSSRYLVKRTGEKVFLECVQDMDHENMFWYRQDPGLGLRLIYFSYDVKMKEKGDIPEGYSVSREKKERFSLILESASTNQTSMYLCASGGASITDTEAFFGQGTRLTVV.

The V and J genes are TRBV28 and TRBJ1-5; 8 nucleotides match TRBD1. J lost 7 bases, V lost 4 bases, and 6 bases had no gene match. The CDR3 has 14 amino acids. Germline assignment: CDR1 MDHEN and CDR2 SYDVKM. In DNA, the CDR3 is TGTGCCAGCAGTTCCAGGACAGGGCGACAGCCCCAGCATTTT. Its protein product is CASSSRTGRQPQHF.

This chain joins TRBV18 and TRBJ2-7; no definite D call. V was clipped by 3 bases and J by 1 base, with 7 bases between them. Germline CDR1 is KGHSH and CDR2 is LQKENI. CDR3 length: 13 residues. This CDR3 reads CASSPLSSYEQYF. The CDR3 nucleotides read TGTGCCAGCTCACCCCTGTCGTCCTACGAGCAGTACTTC.

This sequence joins TRBV7-9 and TRBJ1-2, with 9 bases identical to TRBD1. In germline, CDR1 is SEHNR, CDR2 FQNEAQ (reference sequence). J gave up 6 bases and V 3 bases, and 8 bases lay outside the gene matches. The CDR3 totals 15 residues. The CDR3: CASSLGTGSWNGYTF. In DNA, the CDR3 is TGTGCCAGCAGCTTGGGGACAGGGAGTTGGAATGGCTACACCTTC.

The genes are TRBV28 and TRBJ2-7, with D possibly being TRBD2 (6 bases). V was cut by 8 bases and J by 1 base, with 15 bases left in between. Germline CDR1 MDHEN, CDR2 SYDVKM. The length of the CDR3 is 14 residues. CDR3 DNA: TGTGCCAGCCGAGTGGGAGGACCGTCCTACGAGCAGTACTTC. It codes for CASRVGGPSYEQYF.

The chain links TRBV7-8 to TRBJ1-1; no clear D. This CDR3 contains 14 residues. The germline V and J ends were trimmed by 9 bases and 0 bases, with 14 bases remaining between them. The germline gives CDR1 SGHVS, CDR2 FQNEAQ. The CDR3 DNA follows: TGTGCCAGTCAGGCGGGGATCATGAACACTGAAGCTTTCTTT. Protein sequence: CASQAGIMNTEAFF.

The V gene is TRBV6-6, the J gene TRBJ2-3; D gene uncertain. Trimming left V 0 bases short and J 2 bases short, with 9 bases between. In germline, CDR1 is MNHNY, CDR2 SVGAGI (reference sequence). CDR3 size: 15 residues. CDR3 region: CASSYSGSTTDTQYF. CDR3 coding DNA: TGTGCCAGCAGTTACTCTGGCAGTACCACAGATACGCAGTATTTT.

This chain uses TRBV28 with TRBJ1-5; 9 bases map to TRBD1. V dropped 8 bases and J dropped 3; count of bases not matched to a gene: 5. Germline values: CDR1 MDHEN, CDR2 SYDVKM. CDR3 length equals 14 residues. The CDR3 DNA reads as TGTGCCAGCGAACAGGGGGCGGCCAATCAGCCCCAGCATTTT. It yields the protein CASEQGAANQPQHF.

CDR3 coding DNA: TGTGCCAGCAGCTTGTGGGAGCTCGGACAGGGAGGCTATGGCTACACCTTC. It specifies CASSLWELGQGGYGYTF. The rearrangement uses TRBV5-6 and TRBJ1-2; 8 nucleotides agree with TRBD1. The J segment lost 4 bases and the V segment lost 1 base, leaving 12 bases of the junction unmatched. The V gene's germline CDR1 is SGHDT and CDR2 YYEEEE. CDR3 size: 17 residues.

The V and J genes are TRBV5-1 and TRBJ1-3; 8 nucleotides match TRBD1. This CDR3 has 17 residues. The germline V gene encodes CDR1 SGHRS and CDR2 YFSETQ. V lost 2 bases, J lost 0 bases, and 7 bases stayed unmatched. CDR3 bases: TGCGCCAGCAGCTTAGGGCAGGGGGCTAACTCTGGAAACACCATATATTTT. Amino acid sequence: CASSLGQGANSGNTIYF.

V gene TRBV7-2 combines with J gene TRBJ2-1; D remains ambiguous. The CDR3 has 14 amino acids. Trimming removed 0 bases from V and 7 bases from J, with 10 bases in between. Germline V gene lookup returns CDR1 SGHTA and CDR2 FQGNSA. This CDR3 is CASSLALHENEQFF. In nucleotides, the CDR3 is TGTGCCAGCAGCTTAGCACTCCATGAGAATGAGCAGTTCTTC.

The J gene is TRBJ2-3, the V gene TRBV29-1; TRBD2 is a possible D gene (6 bases). The V gene lost 7 bases and the J gene lost 2 bases, with 10 bases spanning the gap. The CDR3 has 12 residues. CDR1 and CDR2 (germline): SQVTM, ANQGSEA. The CDR3 DNA reads TGCAGCGCGGGGGACTCCACAGATACGCAGTATTTT. It is translated as CSAGDSTDTQYF.

V gene TRBV4-3 combines with J gene TRBJ1-2, with D maybe TRBD1 (5 bases). There are 15 residues in the CDR3. Germline V gene sequence: CDR1 LGHNA, CDR2 YSLEER. Trimming stripped 0 bases from V and 2 bases from J, with 10 bases between. CDR3 loop: CASSQDVRVNYGYTF. The CDR3 DNA sequence: TGCGCCAGCAGCCAAGATGTCAGGGTAAACTATGGCTACACCTTC.